The 9 T cell receptor beta chains given below trace back to one sample, sequenced in a study of blood T cell repertoires in COVID-19. Using immunoSEQ multiplex PCR, the repertoire was profiled, and TCRdb retains in-frame clones only, with some absent. The sample lists around 150,000 clones; around 82% were seen once. Sequencing input: peripheral blood. All receptors come from a woman aged 45-60 years with acute or convalescent COVID-19.

The chain employs TRBV28 and TRBJ2-7, with 8 positions matching TRBD1. CDR1 MDHEN and CDR2 SYDVKM come from the germline V gene. The CDR3 covers 15 residues. Trimming took 7 bases from V and 6 from J; bases not matched to a gene: 14. CDR3 protein: CASTGSRDRLGEQYF. CDR3 DNA sequence: TGTGCCAGCACAGGATCCCGGGACAGGTTGGGCGAGCAGTACTTC.

This clone has only one observation. This CDR3 is CASSLLRLGQSNSPLHF. In DNA, the CDR3 is TGCGCCAGCAGCTTGTTGCGGTTGGGGCAGTCTAATTCACCCCTCCACTTT. V is TRBV5-1 and J is TRBJ1-6, with D perhaps TRBD1 (5 bases). CDR1 SGHRS and CDR2 YFSETQ come from the germline V gene. V was trimmed by 1 base and J by 6 bases, leaving 17 bases between them. This CDR3 comprises 17 residues.

Worth noting for this clone: A much larger clone differs from this one at a single base, so this may be a read error. The same CDR3 arises from other DNA sequences in this sample as well. The chain couples TRBV6-1 to TRBJ1-2, with D perhaps matching TRBD1 (6 bases). The CDR3 contains 16 residues. Germline CDR1 MNHNS, CDR2 SASEGT. The CDR3 DNA reads TGTGCCAGCAGTGTCGAAGGCAGGGGCCCAAACTATGGCTACACTTTC. Amino acids: CASSVEGRGPNYGYTF.

V gene TRBV2 combines with J gene TRBJ1-6; TRBD1 is a possible D gene (6 bases). The CDR3 loop spans 15 amino acids. CDR1 is SNHLY and CDR2 is FYNNEI in the germline V gene. Trimming left V 3 bases short and J 5 bases short, with 11 bases between. The CDR3 DNA follows: TGTGCCAGCAGTGAGTTCAGGGGAGATAATTCACCCCTCCACTTT. Encoded protein: CASSEFRGDNSPLHF.

The V and J genes are TRBV2 and TRBJ1-2, with a weak D call TRBD1 (5 bases). CDR1 is SNHLY, CDR2 FYNNEI, per germline. The CDR3 runs to 14 residues. V was pared by 7 bases and J by 8 bases, with 20 bases between. The CDR3 nucleotides read TGTGCCAGCATGAGGTCAAGGACACTGGACGGCTACACCTTC. Protein: CASMRSRTLDGYTF. The full variable domain, in which reference TRBV2 and TRBJ1-2 provide the parts outside the CDR3, is EPEVTQTPSHQVTQMGQEVILRCVPISNHLYFYWYRQILGQKVEFLVSFYNNEISEKSEIFDDQFSVERPDGSNFTLKIRSTKLEDSAMYFCASMRSRTLDGYTFGSGTRLTVV.

This clone was detected a few times. The CDR3 reads CASSARWDTSTDTQYF. The CDR3 DNA follows: TGTGCCAGCAGCGCACGTTGGGACACTAGCACAGATACGCAGTATTTT. V is TRBV9 and J is TRBJ2-3, with TRBD1 as a possible D gene (6 bases). Trimming shortened V by 3 bases and J by 0 bases, and 14 bases separated the two germline ends. The germline CDR1 and CDR2 sequences are SGDLS and YYNGEE. There are 16 residues in the CDR3.

The rearrangement joins TRBV12-3 or TRBV12-4 to TRBJ1-1; no reliable D call. V gave up 3 bases and J gave up 3 bases, with 5 bases separating them. This CDR3 is built from 12 residues. The CDR3 region has the DNA TGTGCCAGCAGTTTCACGGACACTGAAGCTTTCTTT. Its protein is CASSFTDTEAFF.

The chain joins TRBV19 to TRBJ2-5; 10 bases match TRBD1. This CDR3 comprises 14 residues. Germline V gene data show CDR1 as LNHDA and CDR2 as SQIVND (reference sequence). Trimming at V came to 8 bases and at J to 5 bases, leaving 8 bases not matched to a gene. The DNA of the CDR3 is TGTGCCAGTCGTCGACAGGGGGCGCAGGAGACCCAGTACTTC. It translates to CASRRQGAQETQYF.

The J gene is TRBJ2-3, the V gene TRBV24-1, with unresolved D. The V end was cut by 6 bases, the J end by 6 bases, with 12 bases between. The CDR3 is 13 amino acids. In germline, CDR1 is KGHDR, CDR2 SFDVKD. The CDR3 region has the DNA TGTGCCACCAGTCGTCAGCGCCGGGATACGCAGTATTTT. Translated: CATSRQRRDTQYF.